Each of the 3 T cell receptor beta chains below was sequenced from the same sample in a study of molecular identifiers for immune sequencing clone quantification. TCRdb redid the calling of the PCR reads with MiXCR, one entry per CDR3 protein. Of a few hundred thousand distinct CDR3 sequences detected, 25% appear once; the ten largest clones hold over 0.6%. The source material was naive CD8+ T cells from blood, with Jurkat cell RNA spiked in. Subset defined: FACS-sorted CD8+CD4-CCR7+CD45RA+ naive T cells. All receptors come from a human donor in good health. Some libraries in this study had Jurkat cell RNA spiked in.

This clonotype came up a few times. This CDR3 reads CASSLAQGPSLTDTQYF. The CDR3 DNA sequence: TGTGCCAGCAGCTTGGCACAGGGACCCAGTCTCACAGATACGCAGTATTTT. The V gene is TRBV5-6, the J gene TRBJ2-3; a possible D gene is TRBD1 (6 bases). V was pared by 0 bases and J by 2 bases, with 16 bases between. CDR1 SGHDT and CDR2 YYEEEE come from the germline V gene. The CDR3 extends over 17 amino acids.

The chain uses TRBV20-1 and TRBJ2-7, with 8 bases fitting TRBD1. V was clipped by 5 bases and J by 3 bases; unmatched bases: 9. The CDR3 has 14 amino acids. Germline CDR1 DFQATT, CDR2 SNEGSKA (reference sequence). This CDR3 reads CSARRTGINYEQYF. For the CDR3, the DNA is TGCAGTGCTCGGCGGACAGGGATTAACTACGAGCAGTACTTC.

V and J are TRBV7-9 and TRBJ2-7; D is ambiguous. Trimming removed 0 bases from V and 0 bases from J, with 12 bases in between. The CDR3 consists of 16 residues. Germline values: CDR1 SEHNR, CDR2 FQNEAQ (reference sequence). The CDR3 nucleotides are TGTGCCAGCAGCTTAGCTATAGGCCGTAACTCCTACGAGCAGTACTTC. It translates to CASSLAIGRNSYEQYF. Looking up the rest from reference TRBV7-9 and TRBJ2-7 gives the full variable domain: DTGVSQNPRHKITKRGQNVTFRCDPISEHNRLYWYRQTLGQGPEFLTYFQNEAQLEKSRLLSDRFSAERPKGSFSTLEIQRTEQGDSAMYLCASSLAIGRNSYEQYFGPGTRLTVT.